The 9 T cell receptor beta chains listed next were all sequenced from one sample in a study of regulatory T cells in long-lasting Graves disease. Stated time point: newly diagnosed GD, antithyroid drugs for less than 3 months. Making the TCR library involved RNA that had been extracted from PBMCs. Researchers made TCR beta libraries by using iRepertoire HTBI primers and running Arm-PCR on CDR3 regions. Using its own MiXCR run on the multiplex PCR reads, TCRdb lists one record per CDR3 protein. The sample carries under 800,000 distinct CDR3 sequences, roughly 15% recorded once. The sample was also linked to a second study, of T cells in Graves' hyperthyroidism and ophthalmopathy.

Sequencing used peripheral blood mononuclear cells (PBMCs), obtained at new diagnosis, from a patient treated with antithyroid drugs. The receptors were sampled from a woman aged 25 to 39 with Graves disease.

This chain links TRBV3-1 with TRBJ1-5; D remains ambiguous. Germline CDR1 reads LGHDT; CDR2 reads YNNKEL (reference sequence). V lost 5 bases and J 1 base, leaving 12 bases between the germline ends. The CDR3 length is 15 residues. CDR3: CASSERVGSNQPQHF. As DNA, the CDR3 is TGTGCCAGCAGCGAGAGAGTTGGCAGCAATCAGCCCCAGCATTTT.

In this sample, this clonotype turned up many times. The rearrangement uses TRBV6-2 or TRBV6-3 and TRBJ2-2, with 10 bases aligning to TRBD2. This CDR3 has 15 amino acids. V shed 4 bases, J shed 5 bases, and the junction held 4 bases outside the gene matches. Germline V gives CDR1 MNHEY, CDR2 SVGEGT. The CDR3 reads CASSSSSGRTGELFF. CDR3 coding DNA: TGTGCCAGCAGTTCATCTAGCGGGAGAACCGGGGAGCTGTTTTTT.

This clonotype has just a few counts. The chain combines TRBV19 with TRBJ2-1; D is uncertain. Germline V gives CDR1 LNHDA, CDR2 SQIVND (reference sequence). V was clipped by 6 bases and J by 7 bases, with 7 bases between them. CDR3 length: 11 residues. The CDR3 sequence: CASRQVNEQFF. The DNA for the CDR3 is TGTGCCAGTAGGCAAGTAAATGAGCAGTTCTTC. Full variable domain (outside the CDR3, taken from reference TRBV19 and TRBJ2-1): DGGITQSPKYLFRKEGQNVTLSCEQNLNHDAMYWYRQDPGQGLRLIYYSQIVNDFQKGDIAEGYSVSREKKESFPLTVTSAQKNPTAFYLCASRQVNEQFFGPGTRLTVL.

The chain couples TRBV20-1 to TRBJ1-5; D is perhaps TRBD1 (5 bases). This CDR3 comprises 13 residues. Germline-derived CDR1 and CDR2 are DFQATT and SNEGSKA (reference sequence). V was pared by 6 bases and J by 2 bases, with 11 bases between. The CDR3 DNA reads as TGCAGTGCCAAGCTAGGGGGCAATCAGCCCCAGCATTTT. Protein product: CSAKLGGNQPQHF.

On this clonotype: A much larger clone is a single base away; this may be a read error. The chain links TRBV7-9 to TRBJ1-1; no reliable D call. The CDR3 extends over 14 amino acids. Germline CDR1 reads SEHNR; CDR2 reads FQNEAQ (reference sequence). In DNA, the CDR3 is TGTGCCAGCAGCTTAGAGGGAGGGTTCGGGGAAGCTCTCTTT. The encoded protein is CASSLEGGFGEALF.

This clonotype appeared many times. CDR3 DNA sequence: TGTGCCAGCAGCCAAGTCGGGACCTATGGCTACACCTTC. It encodes CASSQVGTYGYTF. The gene calls are TRBV3-1 and TRBJ1-2; D is perhaps TRBD1 (5 bases). Per germline, CDR1 LGHDT and CDR2 YNNKEL (reference sequence). Trimming removed 1 base from V and 4 bases from J, with 7 bases in between. The CDR3 is 13 residues long.

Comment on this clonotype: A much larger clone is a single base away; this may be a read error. CDR3 DNA: TGTGCCAGCAGTACGCCCGAGCGGGAAGGGTCCTACGAGCTGTACTTC. Its translation: CASSTPEREGSYELYF. This chain links TRBV28 with TRBJ2-7; 7 positions match TRBD2. The CDR3 loop spans 16 amino acids. Germline CDR1 reads MDHEN; CDR2 reads SYDVKM.

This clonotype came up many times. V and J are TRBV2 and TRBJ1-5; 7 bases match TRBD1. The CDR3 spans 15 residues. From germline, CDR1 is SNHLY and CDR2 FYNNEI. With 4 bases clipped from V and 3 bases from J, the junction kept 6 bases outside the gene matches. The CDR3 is CASSGTTGLNQPQHF. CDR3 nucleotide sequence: TGTGCCAGCAGTGGGACGACAGGGCTCAATCAGCCCCAGCATTTT.

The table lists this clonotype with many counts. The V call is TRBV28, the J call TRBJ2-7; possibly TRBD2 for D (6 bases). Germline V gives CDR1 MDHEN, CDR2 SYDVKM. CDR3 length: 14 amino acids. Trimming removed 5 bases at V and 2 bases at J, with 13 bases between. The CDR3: CASSPSGLAYEQYF. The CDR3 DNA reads TGTGCCAGCAGTCCGTCGGGACTCGCCTACGAGCAGTACTTC.